The 2 T cell receptor beta chains given below trace back to one sample, sequenced in a study of neoadjuvant nivolumab and ipilimumab in lung cancer (dated by TCRdb to the early 2020s). The time point label, read with the paper, signifies: at surgical resection after neoadjuvant nivolumab +/- ipilimumab. Libraries came from the immunoSEQ multiplex PCR assay. Here the immuneACCESS table is served through TCRdb, limited to in-frame sequences with V and J called. Missing clones are a known gap in these copies; in checked studies unresolved V genes cover under half, and the rest lacks a known reason. Across this sample there are approximately 31,000 clones, with 90% seen only once. The ten biggest clones cover approximately 5% of the sample. The input for sequencing was peripheral blood, taken after neoadjuvant nivolumab, alone or with ipilimumab, at or shortly before surgery. These receptors all stem from an adult with non-small cell lung cancer.

The rearrangement links TRBV2 to TRBJ2-3; 13 nucleotides align to TRBD2. With V trimmed by 4 bases and J by 6 bases, 7 bases remained unmatched. In germline, CDR1 is SNHLY, CDR2 FYNNEI. CDR3 length: 16 residues. The CDR3: CASSVSMGLAGDTQYF. For the CDR3, the DNA is TGTGCCAGCAGTGTATCGATGGGACTAGCGGGGGATACGCAGTATTTT.

V and J are TRBV2 and TRBJ2-1; TRBD2 matches 11 bases. The germline CDR1 and CDR2 sequences are SNHLY and FYNNEI. V shed 4 bases, J shed 6 bases, and the junction held 2 bases outside the gene matches. The length of the CDR3 is 14 residues. The CDR3 nucleotides read TGTGCCAGCAGTGCCGGGACTAGCGGCAATGAGCAGTTCTTC. Translated: CASSAGTSGNEQFF.